At least ten counts were recorded for the clone carrying this T cell receptor beta chain. The data were taken from a study of Graves' ophthalmopathy and Graves' hyperthyroidism. Whole-study context: Peripheral blood was obtained at first diagnosis, ahead of any treatment.

Beta-chain TCR CDR3 regions were amplified from RNA transcripts. Second-round multiplex PCR came after a first-round RT-PCR that employed HTBI primers. TCRdb used MiXCR to reprocess the multiplex PCR reads, holding one entry per CDR3 protein. The sample includes hundreds of thousands of distinct CDR3 sequences, roughly two fifths of them seen just once. The TCR sequence derives from an adult man with Graves' ophthalmopathy. The sequenced sample consisted of peripheral blood.

In nucleotides, the CDR3 is TGTGCCACCAGCAGTCACAGGACGGGCAATCAGCCCCAGCATTTT. Amino acids: CATSSHRTGNQPQHF. This chain links TRBV15 with TRBJ1-5; a weak D match, TRBD1 (5 bases). The CDR3 covers 15 residues. Germline CDR1 LNHNV, CDR2 YYDKDF (reference sequence). V lost 3 bases, J lost 2 bases, and 11 bases lay in between.